A selection of T cell receptor beta chains follows, all from one sample in a study of CD8+ T cells in alopecia areata. Repertoires were generated with immunoSEQ multiplex PCR, while TCRdb's copy carries only in-frame clones and drops some. The sample yields roughly 120,000 clones, about 61% seen once. What was sequenced was CD4+ T cells sorted from blood. The receptors shown here come from a human donor in good health. Each CDR3 is given with its conserved first and last residue. D genes are given only for firm matches. The listing skips clone size in some rows; elsewhere it reads once, few, many or a size class.

V gene,D gene,J gene,clone size,CDR3 protein,CDR3 DNA
TRBV7-8,.,TRBJ1-2,few,CATATGNGYTF,TGTGCCACCGCTACAGGGAATGGCTACACCTTC
TRBV11-2,.,TRBJ2-5,.,CASSPWTVGETQYF,TGTGCCAGCAGCCCCTGGACAGTCGGGGAGACCCAGTACTTC
TRBV30,.,TRBJ2-1,.,CAGGRGYGEQFF,TGTGCCGGGGGCCGAGGTTATGGTGAGCAGTTCTTC
TRBV7-2,.,TRBJ1-6,.,CASSLAQGSPLHF,TGTGCCAGCAGCTTAGCTCAGGGTTCACCCCTCCACTTT
TRBV5-6,TRBD2,TRBJ2-3,few,CASSPLAGATDTQYF,TGTGCCAGCAGCCCACTAGCGGGGGCCACAGATACGCAGTATTTT
TRBV30,.,TRBJ1-1,.,CAWSSGGNTEAFF,TGTGCCTGGTCCTCCGGGGGGAACACTGAAGCTTTCTTT
TRBV29-1,.,TRBJ2-2,.,CSVRPETGELFF,TGCAGCGTTCGACCAGAAACCGGGGAGCTGTTTTTT
TRBV4-1,.,TRBJ2-3,.,CASSQDKSLAGASTDTQYF,TGCGCCAGCAGCCAAGACAAAAGTTTGGCCGGGGCTAGCACAGATACGCAGTATTTT
TRBV18,.,TRBJ2-7,.,CASSPEERFPYEQYF,TGTGCCAGCTCACCAGAGGAGCGGTTCCCCTACGAGCAGTACTTC
TRBV4-1,.,TRBJ2-6,.,CASSQLLSGANVLTF,TGCGCCAGCAGCCAACTACTCTCTGGGGCCAACGTCCTGACTTTC
TRBV6-1,.,TRBJ2-1,.,CASSEWLASYNEQFF,TGTGCCAGCAGTGAATGGCTAGCCTCCTACAATGAGCAGTTCTTC
TRBV11-2,.,TRBJ2-6,.,CASSLVPGLGANVLTF,TGTGCCAGCAGCTTAGTACCCGGGCTTGGGGCCAACGTCCTGACTTTC
TRBV7-2,TRBD1,TRBJ1-5,.,CASSTSTGGRPQHF,TGTGCCAGCAGCACCTCGACAGGGGGCAGGCCCCAGCATTTT
TRBV5-1,.,TRBJ2-5,.,CASSLRQQETQYF,TGCGCCAGCAGCTTGAGGCAGCAAGAGACCCAGTACTTC
TRBV29-1,.,TRBJ1-1,.,CSYWTASNTEAFF,TGCAGTTATTGGACAGCGTCGAACACTGAAGCTTTCTTT
TRBV29-1,TRBD2,TRBJ2-3,once,CSGVASGGVGSTDTQYF,TGCAGCGGAGTCGCTAGCGGGGGGGTCGGCTCCACAGATACGCAGTATTTT
TRBV4-1,.,TRBJ2-5,.,CASSGGTGTWETQYF,TGCGCCAGCAGCGGAGGCACCGGGACATGGGAGACCCAGTACTTC
TRBV15,.,TRBJ1-2,.,CATSRRVPDYGYTF,TGTGCCACCAGCAGGCGAGTACCGGATTATGGCTACACCTTC
TRBV4-2,.,TRBJ2-3,.,CASSQADGSSTDTQYF,TGTGCCAGCAGCCAAGCGGATGGGTCCTCAACGGATACGCAGTATTTT
TRBV4-1,TRBD1,TRBJ2-1,.,CASSYPGQGANEQFF,TGCGCCAGCAGCTACCCGGGACAGGGAGCGAATGAGCAGTTCTTC
TRBV25-1,TRBD1,TRBJ2-4,.,CASASGQLAKNIQYF,TGTGCCAGCGCCTCGGGACAGCTAGCCAAAAACATTCAGTACTTC
TRBV4-1,.,TRBJ1-5,.,CASSQDRVGNQPQHF,TGCGCCAGCAGCCAAGATCGCGTGGGGAATCAGCCCCAGCATTTT
TRBV6-5,.,TRBJ2-6,once,CASSLDFSGANVLTF,TGTGCCAGCAGTTTGGACTTCTCTGGGGCCAACGTCCTGACTTTC
TRBV29-1,.,TRBJ2-6,.,CSVQTGANVLTF,TGCAGCGTTCAAACTGGGGCCAACGTCCTGACTTTC
TRBV11-3,.,TRBJ2-2,.,CASSFYTGELFF,TGTGCCAGCAGCTTTTATACCGGGGAGCTGTTTTTT
TRBV27,TRBD1,TRBJ2-5,once,CASRLAPGQGRETQYF,TGTGCCAGCAGGCTGGCCCCGGGACAGGGAAGAGAGACCCAGTACTTC
TRBV6-5,.,TRBJ1-2,few,CASSLVQGHGYTF,TGTGCCAGCAGTTTAGTGCAGGGGCATGGCTACACCTTC
TRBV30,.,TRBJ1-1,.,CAWSLGRDTEAFF,TGTGCCTGGAGTCTGGGGAGAGACACTGAAGCTTTCTTT
TRBV4-1,.,TRBJ1-2,.,CASSQADSYGYTF,TGCGCCAGCAGCCAAGCAGACTCCTATGGCTACACCTTC
TRBV5-1,TRBD2,TRBJ2-7,.,CASSFWTSRYEQYF,TGCGCCAGCAGCTTCTGGACTAGCCGGTACGAGCAGTACTTC
TRBV11-2,.,TRBJ2-1,.,CASSLTLNEQFF,TGTGCCAGCAGCTTGACTTTGAATGAGCAGTTCTTC
TRBV4-1,TRBD1,TRBJ1-2,.,CASSLDRGYYGYTF,TGCGCCAGCAGCCTTGACAGGGGTTACTATGGCTACACCTTC
TRBV30,.,TRBJ2-5,few,CAWSGGLQETQYF,TGTGCCTGGAGCGGGGGTCTCCAAGAGACCCAGTACTTC
TRBV7-2,.,TRBJ2-3,few,CASSLERVHTDTQYF,TGTGCCAGCAGCCTAGAGAGGGTACACACAGATACGCAGTATTTT
TRBV29-1,.,TRBJ1-1,.,CSPQMRPEAFF,TGCAGCCCTCAGATGAGACCTGAAGCTTTCTTT
TRBV4-1,.,TRBJ2-1,.,CASSPPAGALNNEQFF,TGCGCCAGCAGCCCGCCCGCGGGGGCCCTGAACAATGAGCAGTTCTTC
TRBV18,.,TRBJ1-1,few,CASSLGRITEAFF,TGTGCCAGCTCACTAGGACGGATCACTGAAGCTTTCTTT
TRBV4-1,.,TRBJ1-1,.,CASSQEGAMNTEAFF,TGCGCCAGCAGCCAAGAGGGGGCCATGAACACTGAAGCTTTCTTT
TRBV5-1,.,TRBJ1-6,.,CASSFGSGDSPLHF,TGCGCCAGCAGCTTCGGCAGCGGGGATTCACCCCTCCACTTT
TRBV29-1,.,TRBJ2-7,few,CSARGAGVSEQYF,TGCAGCGCCCGAGGGGCCGGAGTATCCGAGCAGTACTTC
TRBV29-1,.,TRBJ2-1,.,CSVDKVTANEQFF,TGCAGCGTTGATAAGGTGACAGCAAATGAGCAGTTCTTC
TRBV5-1,.,TRBJ1-1,.,CASSLVGGNTEAFF,TGCGCCAGCAGCTTGGTGGGTGGGAACACTGAAGCTTTCTTT